These T cell receptor beta chains were read from a single sample in a study of blood T cell repertoires in COVID-19. Only in-frame clones appear in the TCRdb table, and some are missing; sequencing was by immunoSEQ multiplex PCR. The data show about 130,000 clones, with 65% to 90% seen just once and approximately 30% held by the top ten. The sequencing input was peripheral blood. The receptors come from a woman older than 75 with acute or convalescent COVID-19. Both conserved end residues are part of each CDR3. Each record gives: V gene, CDR3 protein.

TRBV2 CANRGAQYQETQYF
TRBV7-7 CASSLTLLRSQGMNQPQHF
TRBV3-1/TRBV3-2 CASSLGQKAFF
TRBV18 CASSPLRTTGTNTGELFF
TRBV19 CASSITGQPFETQYF
TRBV2 CASRPYRSSGNTIYF
TRBV10-1 CASAPGTSGGNEQFF
TRBV3-1/TRBV3-2 CASSQDAQGSSYNSPLHF
TRBV2 CASRGHTNEKLFF
TRBV6-1 CASSAHSGTGAKNIQYF
TRBV24-1 CATSDYISGANTGELFF
TRBV27 CASSSNRVNTEAFF
TRBV7-2 CASSLVVEMKAFF
TRBV18 CASSPPNPKDTEAFF
TRBV10-2 CASSESRGGGNTEAFF
TRBV5-1 CASSLFGQANEKLFF
TRBV10-3 CAIRGDTSNTEAFF
TRBV3-1/TRBV3-2 CASSPRPTVDNYGYTF
TRBV7-2 CASSPGQGAYEQYF
TRBV12-3/TRBV12-4 CASSFDGYIGYTF
TRBV7-2 CASSSRQGMNTEAFF
TRBV5-1 CASSVNRADSGNTIYF
TRBV2 CASIPSAGGLGGYTF
TRBV19 CASTQRTANSPLHF
TRBV7-9 CASSLDSRRQGPEAFF
TRBV7-2 CASSLVEDSPLHF
TRBV28 CASYAQNTEAFF
TRBV5-1 CASSLVGRGIDGYTF
TRBV5-1 CASSPLTGTGHGYTF
TRBV5-1 CASSLYGPGTGNTIYF
TRBV7-9 CASSRRGASTNTEAFF
TRBV27 CASRRRGGYGYTF
TRBV28 CASSSSGTGRNQPQHF
TRBV20-1 CSARGGETQYF
TRBV2 CASRTDNSPLHF
TRBV5-1 CASSSPGYEKLFF
TRBV5-1 CASSLEGFGEKLFF
TRBV5-4 CASSLAGHTNTEAFF
TRBV5-1 CASSWLAGVGDTQYF
TRBV4-1 CASSLGRGQANSPLHF
TRBV6-5 CASSLPGTTVYTF
TRBV28 CASRSGTVYEQYF
TRBV6-4 CASSDETGLSNQPQHF
TRBV7-2 CASSLHTIGAEAFF
TRBV11-2 CASTTGVGAPQHF
TRBV6-5 CASRQRTGASYTF
TRBV5-1 CASSGTSGGSADTQYF
TRBV23-1 CASSQQTPGPGGETQYF
TRBV2 CASRTGATNEKLFF
TRBV2 CASSGGLAGGWDTQYF
TRBV18 CASSPSGGAEAFF
TRBV11-1 CASSSRVLNTEAFF
TRBV9 CASSLGAGHQETQYF
TRBV4-1 CASSLYRDSSTDTQYF
TRBV4-1 CASSPSGGGETQYF